Detailed here is one TCR beta chain. The data were taken from a study of blood T cells in healthy people across ages. Germline V lookup: CDR1 SQVTM, CDR2 ANQGSEA. This CDR3 is 12 amino acids long. V lost 7 bases and J 7 bases, leaving 14 bases between the germline ends. Together with a sample-barcoded 5' primer, a J-beta primer mix was included in a second PCR lasting 7 to 11 cycles. All cDNA molecules were each tagged by a template-switch adaptor with 12 random nucleotides. TCRdb redid the calling of the 5' RACE reads with MiXCR, one entry per CDR3 protein. The sample has over 1,500,000 distinct CDR3 sequences, approximately 50% seen once.

The V and J genes are TRBV29-1 and TRBJ2-1, with D unresolved. This receptor was obtained from a middle-aged woman in good health. Sequences were obtained from blood. In DNA form, the CDR3 reads TGCAGCGCCGAGCGAGGTGCGAATGAGCAGTTCTTC. Translated: CSAERGANEQFF.